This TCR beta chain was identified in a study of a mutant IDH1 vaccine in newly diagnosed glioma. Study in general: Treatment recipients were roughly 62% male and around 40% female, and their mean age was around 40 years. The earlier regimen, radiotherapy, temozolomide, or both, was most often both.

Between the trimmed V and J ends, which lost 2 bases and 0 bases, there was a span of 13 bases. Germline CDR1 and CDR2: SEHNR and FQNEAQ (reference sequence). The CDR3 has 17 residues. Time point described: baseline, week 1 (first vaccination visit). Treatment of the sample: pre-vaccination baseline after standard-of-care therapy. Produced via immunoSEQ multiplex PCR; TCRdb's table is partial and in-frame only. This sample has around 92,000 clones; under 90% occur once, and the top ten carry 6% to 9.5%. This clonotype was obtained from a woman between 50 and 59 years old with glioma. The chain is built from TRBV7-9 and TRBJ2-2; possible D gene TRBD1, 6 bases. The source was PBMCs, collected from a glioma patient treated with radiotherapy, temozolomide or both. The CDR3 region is CASSLPRDTPNTGELFF. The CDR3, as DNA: TGTGCCAGCAGCTTACCCAGGGACACCCCGAACACCGGGGAGCTGTTTTTT.